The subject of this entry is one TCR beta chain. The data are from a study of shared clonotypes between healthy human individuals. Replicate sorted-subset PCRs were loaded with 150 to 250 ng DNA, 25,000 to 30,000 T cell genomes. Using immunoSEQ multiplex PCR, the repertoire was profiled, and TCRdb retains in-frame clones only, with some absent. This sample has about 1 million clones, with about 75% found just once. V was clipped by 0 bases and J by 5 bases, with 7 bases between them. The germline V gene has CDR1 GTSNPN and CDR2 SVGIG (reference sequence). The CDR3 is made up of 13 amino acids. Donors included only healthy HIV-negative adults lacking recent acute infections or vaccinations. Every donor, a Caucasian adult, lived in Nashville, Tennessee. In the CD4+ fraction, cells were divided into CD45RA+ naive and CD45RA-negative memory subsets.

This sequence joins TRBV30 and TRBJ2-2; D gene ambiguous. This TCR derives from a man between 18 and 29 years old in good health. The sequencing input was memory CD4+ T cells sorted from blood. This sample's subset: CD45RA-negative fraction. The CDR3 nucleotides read TGTGCCTGGAGTGTAGTACTTACCGGGGAGCTGTTTTTT. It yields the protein CAWSVVLTGELFF.